This T cell receptor beta chain was recorded in a study of PD-L1 blockade in urothelial cancer. In the study overall: Prior regimens of chemotherapy numbered 0 to 3 per patient. Each blood sample yielded a median of 141,255 T cells.

Stated time point: pretreatment peripheral blood. Synthetic analogs of TCR templates were spiked into every PCR. Repertoires were generated with immunoSEQ multiplex PCR, while TCRdb's copy carries only in-frame clones and drops some. The sample has more than 85,000 clones, roughly 87% seen once. Trimming cost V 5 bases and J 7 bases, with 17 bases left between them. The CDR3 is 15 amino acids. Germline V gives CDR1 LGHNA, CDR2 YNFKEQ. The chain couples TRBV4-2 to TRBJ2-2, with a possible D match to TRBD1 (5 bases). The input for sequencing was PBMCs, taken around atezolizumab (anti-PD-L1) treatment. The receptor's source is a man aged 55 to 69 with urothelial cancer. The DNA for the CDR3 is TGTGCCAGCAGCACAGGACATGGGGCGATCGGGGAGCTGTTTTTT. It is translated as CASSTGHGAIGELFF.